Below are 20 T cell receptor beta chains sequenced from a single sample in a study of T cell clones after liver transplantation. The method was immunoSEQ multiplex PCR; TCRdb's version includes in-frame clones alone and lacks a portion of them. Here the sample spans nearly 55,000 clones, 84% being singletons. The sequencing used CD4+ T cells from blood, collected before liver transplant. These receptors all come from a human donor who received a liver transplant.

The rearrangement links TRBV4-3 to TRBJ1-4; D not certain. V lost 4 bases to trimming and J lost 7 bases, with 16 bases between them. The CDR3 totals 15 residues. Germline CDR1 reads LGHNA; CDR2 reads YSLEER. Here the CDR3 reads CASSPSGRSFEKLFF. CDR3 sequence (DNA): TGCGCCAGCAGCCCCTCCGGGAGAAGTTTTGAAAAACTGTTTTTT.

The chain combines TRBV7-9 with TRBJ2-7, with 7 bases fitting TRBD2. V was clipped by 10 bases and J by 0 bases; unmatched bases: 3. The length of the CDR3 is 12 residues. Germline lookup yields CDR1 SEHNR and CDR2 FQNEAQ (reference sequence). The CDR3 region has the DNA TGTGCCATCCGGGAGGTCTCCTACGAGCAGTACTTC. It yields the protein CAIREVSYEQYF.

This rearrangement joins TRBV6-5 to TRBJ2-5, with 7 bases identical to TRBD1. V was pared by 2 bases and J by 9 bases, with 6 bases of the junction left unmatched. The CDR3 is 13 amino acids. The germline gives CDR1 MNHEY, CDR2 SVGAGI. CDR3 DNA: TGTGCCAGCAGTTACGGCAGGGGGTTGGCCCAGTACTTC. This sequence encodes CASSYGRGLAQYF.

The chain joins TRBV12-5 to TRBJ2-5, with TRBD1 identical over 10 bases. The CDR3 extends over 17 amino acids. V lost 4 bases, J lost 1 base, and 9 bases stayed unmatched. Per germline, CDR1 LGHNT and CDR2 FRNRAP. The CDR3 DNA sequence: TGTGCTAGTGGTTCCACTACAGGGACAGGGGTCCAAGAGACCCAGTACTTC. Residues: CASGSTTGTGVQETQYF.

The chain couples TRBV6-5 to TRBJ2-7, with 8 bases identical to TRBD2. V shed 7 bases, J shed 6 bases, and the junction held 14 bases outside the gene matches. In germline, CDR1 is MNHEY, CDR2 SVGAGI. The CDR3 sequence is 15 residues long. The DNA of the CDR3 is TGTGCCAGCACTCAATCGTCCACTAGCGGCTCCGAGCAGTACTTC. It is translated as CASTQSSTSGSEQYF.

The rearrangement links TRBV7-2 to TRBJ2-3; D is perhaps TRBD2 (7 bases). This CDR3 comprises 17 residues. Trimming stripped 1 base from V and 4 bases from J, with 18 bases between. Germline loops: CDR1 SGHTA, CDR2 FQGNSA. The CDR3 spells CASSLVGGARGPDTQYF. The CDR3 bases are TGTGCCAGCAGCTTAGTTGGGGGGGCAAGGGGACCAGATACGCAGTATTTT.

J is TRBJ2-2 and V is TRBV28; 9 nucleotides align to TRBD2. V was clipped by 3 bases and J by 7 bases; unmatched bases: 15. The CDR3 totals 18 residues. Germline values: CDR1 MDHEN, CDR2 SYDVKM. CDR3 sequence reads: CASSLRLAGPSFGGELFF. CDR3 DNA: TGTGCCAGCAGTTTGAGGCTAGCGGGACCCTCCTTTGGCGGGGAGCTGTTTTTT. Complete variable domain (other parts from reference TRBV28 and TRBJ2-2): DVKVTQSSRYLVKRTGEKVFLECVQDMDHENMFWYRQDPGLGLRLIYFSYDVKMKEKGDIPEGYSVSREKKERFSLILESASTNQTSMYLCASSLRLAGPSFGGELFFGEGSRLTVL.

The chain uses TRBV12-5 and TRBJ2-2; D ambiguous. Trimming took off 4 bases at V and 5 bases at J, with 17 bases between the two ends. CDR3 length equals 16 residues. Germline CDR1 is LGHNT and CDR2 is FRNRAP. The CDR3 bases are TGTGCTAGTGGTTCTCAAGCCCCCATGGGGACCGGGGAGCTGTTTTTT. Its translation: CASGSQAPMGTGELFF.

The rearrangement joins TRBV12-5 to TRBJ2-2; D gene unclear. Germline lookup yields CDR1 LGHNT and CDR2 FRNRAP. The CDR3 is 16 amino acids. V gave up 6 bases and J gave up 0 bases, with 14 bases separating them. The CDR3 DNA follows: TGTGCTAGTGGCACGTCGTTTACCACGAACACCGGGGAGCTGTTTTTT. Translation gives CASGTSFTTNTGELFF.

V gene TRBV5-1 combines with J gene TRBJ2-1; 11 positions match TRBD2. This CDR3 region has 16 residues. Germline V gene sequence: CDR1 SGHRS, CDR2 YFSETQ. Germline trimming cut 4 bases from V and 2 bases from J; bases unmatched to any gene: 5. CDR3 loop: CASSPTSGAPYNEQFF. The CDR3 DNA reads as TGCGCCAGCAGCCCGACTAGCGGGGCCCCCTACAATGAGCAGTTCTTC.

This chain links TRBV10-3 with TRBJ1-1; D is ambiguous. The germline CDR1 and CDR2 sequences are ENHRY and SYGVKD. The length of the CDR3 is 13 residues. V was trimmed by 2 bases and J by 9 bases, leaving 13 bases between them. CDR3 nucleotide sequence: TGTGCCATCAGTGAGCCCACTGCAAGGAAAGCTTTCTTT. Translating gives CAISEPTARKAFF.

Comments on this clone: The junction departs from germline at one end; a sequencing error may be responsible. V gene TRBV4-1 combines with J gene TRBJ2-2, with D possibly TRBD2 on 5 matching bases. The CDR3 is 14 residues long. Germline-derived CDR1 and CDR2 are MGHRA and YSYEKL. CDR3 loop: CASSRGRNTGELFF. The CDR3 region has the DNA TGCGCCAGCAGCCGAGGGCGCAACACGGGGGAGCTGTTTTTT.

CDR3 protein: CSVVGSGGWSDTQYF. CDR3 coding DNA: TGCAGCGTTGTGGGTAGCGGGGGATGGTCAGATACGCAGTATTTT. V usage is TRBV29-1 and J usage is TRBJ2-3, with TRBD2 matching over 9 bases. J lost 4 bases, V lost 4 bases, and 9 bases had no gene match. Germline values: CDR1 SQVTM, CDR2 ANQGSEA. The CDR3 runs to 15 residues.

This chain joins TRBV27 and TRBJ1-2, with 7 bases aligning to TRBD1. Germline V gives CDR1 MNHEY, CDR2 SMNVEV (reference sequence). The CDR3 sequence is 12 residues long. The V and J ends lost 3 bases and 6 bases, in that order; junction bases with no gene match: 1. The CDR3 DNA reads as TGTGCCAGCAGTTTCCAGGGGGATGGCTACACCTTC. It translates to CASSFQGDGYTF.

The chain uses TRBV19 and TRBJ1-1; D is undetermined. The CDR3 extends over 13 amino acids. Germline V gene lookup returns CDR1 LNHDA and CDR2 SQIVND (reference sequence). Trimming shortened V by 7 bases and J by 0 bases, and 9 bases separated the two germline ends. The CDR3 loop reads CASTDTLNTEAFF. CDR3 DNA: TGTGCCAGTACAGACACTCTGAACACTGAAGCTTTCTTT.

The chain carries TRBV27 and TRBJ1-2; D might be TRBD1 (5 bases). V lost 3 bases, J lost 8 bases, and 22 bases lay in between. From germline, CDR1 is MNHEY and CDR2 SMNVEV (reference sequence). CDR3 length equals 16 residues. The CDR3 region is CASSLSPGKGNGGYTF. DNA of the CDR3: TGTGCCAGCAGTTTGTCTCCAGGGAAGGGGAATGGCGGCTACACCTTC.

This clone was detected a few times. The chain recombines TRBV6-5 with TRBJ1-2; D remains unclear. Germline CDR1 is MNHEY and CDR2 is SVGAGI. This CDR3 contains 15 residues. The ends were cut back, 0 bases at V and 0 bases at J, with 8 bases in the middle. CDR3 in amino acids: CASSYSTVANYGYTF. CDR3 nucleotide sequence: TGTGCCAGCAGTTACTCGACGGTGGCTAACTATGGCTACACCTTC.

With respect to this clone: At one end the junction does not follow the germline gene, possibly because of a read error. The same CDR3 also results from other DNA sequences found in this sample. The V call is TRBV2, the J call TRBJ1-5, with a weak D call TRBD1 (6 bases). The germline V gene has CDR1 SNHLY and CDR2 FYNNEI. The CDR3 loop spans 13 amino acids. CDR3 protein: CASSEDSFAAQHF. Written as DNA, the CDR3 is TGTGCCAGCAGTGAGGACAGTTTCGCAGCCCAACATTTT.

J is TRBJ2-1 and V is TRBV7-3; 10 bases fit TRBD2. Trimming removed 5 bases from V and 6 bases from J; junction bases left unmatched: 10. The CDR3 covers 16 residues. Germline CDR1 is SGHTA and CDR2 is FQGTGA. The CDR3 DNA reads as TGTGCCAGCAGCCCCGCCCCCAGCGGGAGGGCCAATGAGCAGTTCTTC. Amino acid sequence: CASSPAPSGRANEQFF.

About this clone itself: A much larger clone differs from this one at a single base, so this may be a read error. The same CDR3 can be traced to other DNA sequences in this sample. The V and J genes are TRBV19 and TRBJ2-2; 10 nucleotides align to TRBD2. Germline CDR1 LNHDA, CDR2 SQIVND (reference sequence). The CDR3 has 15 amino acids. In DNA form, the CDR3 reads TGTGCGGGGGGGACAGGACTAGCGGACACTGGGGAGCTGTTTTTT. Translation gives CAGGTGLADTGELFF. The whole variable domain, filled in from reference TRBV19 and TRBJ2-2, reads DGGITQSPKYLFRKEGQNVTLSCEQNLNHDAMYWYRQDPGQGLRLIYYSQIVNDFQKGDIAEGYSVSREKKESFPLTVTSAQKNPTAFYLCAGGTGLADTGELFFGEGSRLTVL.